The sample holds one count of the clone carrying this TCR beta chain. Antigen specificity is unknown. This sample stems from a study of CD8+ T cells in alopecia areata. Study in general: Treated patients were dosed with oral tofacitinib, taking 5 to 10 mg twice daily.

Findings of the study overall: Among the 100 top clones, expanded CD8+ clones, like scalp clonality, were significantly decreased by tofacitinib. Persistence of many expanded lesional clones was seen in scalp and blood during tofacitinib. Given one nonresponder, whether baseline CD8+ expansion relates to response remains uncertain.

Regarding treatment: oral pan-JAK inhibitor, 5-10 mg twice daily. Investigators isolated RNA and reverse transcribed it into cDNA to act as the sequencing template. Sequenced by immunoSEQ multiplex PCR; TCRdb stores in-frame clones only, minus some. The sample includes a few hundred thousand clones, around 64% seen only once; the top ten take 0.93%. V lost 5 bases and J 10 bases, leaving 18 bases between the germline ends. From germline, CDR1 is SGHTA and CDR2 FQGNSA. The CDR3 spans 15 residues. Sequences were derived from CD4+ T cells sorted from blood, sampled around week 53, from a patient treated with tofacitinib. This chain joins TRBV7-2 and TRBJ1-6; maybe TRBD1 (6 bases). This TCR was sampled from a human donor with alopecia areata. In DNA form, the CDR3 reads TGTGCCAGCAGCACCCTCTGGGACACTGGGTCACCCCTCCACTTT. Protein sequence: CASSTLWDTGSPLHF.